A single sample is the source of the 5 T cell receptor beta chains below, sequenced in a study of T-cell memory formation after mild COVID-19. TCRdb independently ran MiXCR on the 5' RACE reads; one entry per CDR3 protein. The data show a few hundred thousand distinct CDR3 sequences, with roughly 10% seen just once and approximately 20% held by the top ten. The sample taken for sequencing was PBMCs or a T cell subset sorted from them (not recorded which). These receptors originate from a man younger than 35 who had mild COVID-19 (a few samples of this study predate the infection). Cell type and time point are not known.

There are a few counts of this clonotype. The chain links TRBV5-1 to TRBJ2-7; no firm D call. CDR3 length: 13 amino acids. Germline CDR1 is SGHRS and CDR2 is YFSETQ. The V gene lost 0 bases and the J gene lost 3 bases, with 7 bases spanning the gap. CDR3 coding DNA: TGCGCCAGCAGCTTGGGGGTTTACTACGAGCAGTACTTC. Translation: CASSLGVYYEQYF.

This clonotype was observed a handful of times. This chain uses TRBV2 with TRBJ2-2; 7 bases map to TRBD1. CDR3 length: 12 amino acids. Germline CDR1 and CDR2: SNHLY and FYNNEI. V was clipped by 7 bases and J by 4 bases; unmatched bases: 0. The CDR3 here is CASTGGTGELFF. The CDR3 nucleotides are TGTGCCAGCACAGGGGGCACCGGGGAGCTGTTTTTT.

The J gene is TRBJ2-7, the V gene TRBV29-1; D is perhaps TRBD2 (5 bases). The length of the CDR3 is 12 residues. Germline CDR1 is SQVTM and CDR2 is ANQGSEA. V shed 5 bases and J shed 0 bases, with 8 bases lying between them. CDR3 loop: CSVNRGSYEQYF. Here the CDR3 DNA reads TGCAGCGTTAACCGGGGCTCCTACGAGCAGTACTTC.

This chain connects TRBV18 to TRBJ2-1; TRBD2 matches at 8 bases. The CDR3 totals 17 residues. V gave up 0 bases and J gave up 7 bases; unmatched junction bases: 11. Per germline, CDR1 KGHSH and CDR2 LQKENI. Here the CDR3 reads CASSPPAPGGARNEQFF. Here the CDR3 DNA reads TGTGCCAGCTCACCACCTGCCCCGGGGGGGGCTAGGAATGAGCAGTTCTTC.

This clonotype was seen ten or more times. The chain links TRBV6-4 to TRBJ1-5; D ambiguous. The germline V gene encodes CDR1 MRHNA and CDR2 SNTAGT. This CDR3 spans 13 amino acids. V shed 2 bases and J shed 6 bases, with 8 bases lying between them. Written as DNA, the CDR3 is TGTGCCAGCAGTGACCGGGGTGGTCAGCCCCAGCATTTT. Translation gives CASSDRGGQPQHF.